The next 14 T cell receptor beta chains were all read from a single sample in a study of blood T cell repertoires in COVID-19. The repertoire was sequenced with immunoSEQ multiplex PCR; TCRdb's copy has only in-frame clones and lacks some. This table has 250,000 to 350,000 clones, roughly nine tenths appearing once. Specimen: peripheral blood. These receptors all stem from a woman aged 30 to 39 with COVID-19, enrolled during active disease.

V usage is TRBV6-5 and J usage is TRBJ1-2, with D hard to call. The CDR3 runs to 12 residues. Per the germline V gene, CDR1 is MNHEY and CDR2 is SVGAGI. V was clipped by 5 bases and J by 6 bases, with 10 bases between them. In DNA, the CDR3 is TGTGCCAGCAGTCCTCGATTAGATGGCTACACCTTC. It yields the protein CASSPRLDGYTF.

The chain combines TRBV2 with TRBJ1-2, with D perhaps TRBD1 (6 bases). Trimming removed 2 bases at V and 6 bases at J, with 13 bases between. This CDR3 is built from 14 residues. Per the germline V gene, CDR1 is SNHLY and CDR2 is FYNNEI. This chain's CDR3 is CASSESPNRDGYTF. The DNA of the CDR3 is TGTGCCAGCAGTGAATCACCGAACAGGGATGGCTACACCTTC.

The chain couples TRBV28 to TRBJ1-2, with 7 bases that match TRBD1. The CDR3 has 16 residues. Germline loops: CDR1 MDHEN, CDR2 SYDVKM. Losses at the gene ends were 6 bases for V and 4 bases for J; bases not matched to a gene: 14. The CDR3 sequence is CASRPPGQTFVYGYTF. The CDR3 DNA reads as TGTGCCAGCAGACCACCGGGACAGACATTCGTCTATGGCTACACCTTC.

The V call is TRBV27, the J call TRBJ2-3, with 11 nucleotides matching TRBD2. This CDR3 region has 16 residues. Germline V lookup: CDR1 MNHEY, CDR2 SMNVEV (reference sequence). V was clipped by 6 bases and J by 5 bases; unmatched bases: 10. CDR3 sequence (DNA): TGTGCCAGCAGCCGAGCGGGGACTAGCGGCATAGATACGCAGTATTTT. This translates into CASSRAGTSGIDTQYF.

J is TRBJ2-2 and V is TRBV20-1; no reliable D call. CDR1 and CDR2 (germline): DFQATT, SNEGSKA (reference sequence). Trimming cost V 5 bases and J 5 bases, with 6 bases left between them. The CDR3 runs 11 residues. CDR3 DNA sequence: TGCAGTGCTGCTGCGACCGGGGAGCTGTTTTTT. It is translated as CSAAATGELFF.

The chain uses TRBV20-1 and TRBJ2-1, with 9 bases identical to TRBD2. This CDR3 has 16 amino acids. With 3 bases clipped from V and 4 bases from J, the junction kept 10 bases outside the gene matches. The germline V gene encodes CDR1 DFQATT and CDR2 SNEGSKA (reference sequence). The DNA of the CDR3 is TGCAGTGCTAGTAGTGCTGAGACTAGCGGATACAATGAGCAGTTCTTC. Its translation: CSASSAETSGYNEQFF.

The CDR3 here is CASSLLRASGTRGEQFF. CDR3 coding DNA: TGTGCCAGCAGCCTCTTACGGGCTAGCGGGACCCGAGGTGAGCAGTTCTTC. V is TRBV7-6 and J is TRBJ2-1; 9 nucleotides align to TRBD2. The CDR3 spans 17 residues. CDR1 and CDR2 from the germline V gene are SGHVS and FNYEAQ. Trimming removed 5 bases from V and 9 bases from J; junction bases left unmatched: 17.

This sequence joins TRBV19 and TRBJ2-6, with a weak D call TRBD1 (6 bases). Germline V gives CDR1 LNHDA, CDR2 SQIVND (reference sequence). Trimming left V 3 bases short and J 4 bases short, with 10 bases between. This CDR3 comprises 15 residues. The CDR3 DNA follows: TGTGCCAGTAGTATGGGGGCGCGAGGGGCCAACGTCCTGACTTTC. Translating it yields CASSMGARGANVLTF.

The chain uses TRBV3-1 (or the pseudogene TRBV3-2) and TRBJ2-3; the D gene is possibly TRBD2 (5 bases). V lost 1 base, J lost 14 bases, and 19 bases lay in between. The V gene's germline CDR1 is LGHDT and CDR2 YNNKEL (reference sequence). The CDR3 is 14 amino acids. CDR3 amino acids: CASSQGSTNPAAYF. The CDR3, as DNA: TGTGCCAGCAGCCAAGGATCGACTAACCCCGCTGCGTATTTT.

The chain is built from TRBV28 and TRBJ1-1, with 8 bases lining up with TRBD1. The germline V gene has CDR1 MDHEN and CDR2 SYDVKM. V shed 6 bases, J shed 2 bases, and the junction held 11 bases outside the gene matches. The CDR3 length is 16 residues. Written as DNA, the CDR3 is TGTGCCAGCAGAGAGACAGGGGCGGGAAAAAACACTGAAGCTTTCTTT. The encoded protein is CASRETGAGKNTEAFF.

The V gene is TRBV3-1 (or the pseudogene TRBV3-2), the J gene TRBJ2-1, with D possibly being TRBD1 (5 bases). Trimming pared 4 bases from V and 0 bases from J, leaving 10 bases between. The germline CDR1 and CDR2 sequences are LGHDT and YNNKEL (reference sequence). The CDR3 contains 15 residues. DNA for the CDR3: TGTGCCAGCAGCCCACAGGTCAGCTCCTACAATGAGCAGTTCTTC. This encodes CASSPQVSSYNEQFF.

This chain connects TRBV2 to TRBJ1-5; D call uncertain. V was pared by 4 bases and J by 7 bases, with 14 bases between. The CDR3 consists of 14 residues. Germline V gene sequence: CDR1 SNHLY, CDR2 FYNNEI. The CDR3 DNA follows: TGTGCCAGCAGTGCCCTCGGAGGGAACCAGCCCCAGCATTTT. It yields the protein CASSALGGNQPQHF. Full variable domain (outside the CDR3, taken from reference TRBV2 and TRBJ1-5): EPEVTQTPSHQVTQMGQEVILRCVPISNHLYFYWYRQILGQKVEFLVSFYNNEISEKSEIFDDQFSVERPDGSNFTLKIRSTKLEDSAMYFCASSALGGNQPQHFGDGTRLSIL.

The chain is built from TRBV7-8 and TRBJ1-6; D is ambiguous. V lost 2 bases and J 4 bases, leaving 6 bases between the germline ends. The CDR3 has 14 amino acids. Germline loops: CDR1 SGHVS, CDR2 FQNEAQ. CDR3 protein: CASSLRGYNSPLHF. The CDR3, as DNA: TGTGCCAGCAGCTTACGGGGTTATAATTCACCCCTCCACTTT. Using reference TRBV7-8 and TRBJ1-6 for the parts outside the CDR3, the full variable domain is GAGVSQSPRYKVAKRGQDVALRCDPISGHVSLFWYQQALGQGPEFLTYFQNEAQLDKSGLPSDRFFAERPEGSVSTLKIQRTQQEDSAVYLCASSLRGYNSPLHFGNGTRLTVT.

This chain links TRBV27 with TRBJ1-1, with TRBD1 as a possible D gene (5 bases). Between the trimmed V and J ends, which lost 2 bases and 2 bases, there was a span of 9 bases. The V gene's germline CDR1 is MNHEY and CDR2 SMNVEV (reference sequence). The CDR3 loop spans 14 amino acids. The CDR3 here is CASSLVGGNTEAFF. The CDR3 nucleotides read TGTGCCAGCAGTTTAGTCGGGGGAAACACTGAAGCTTTCTTT.